Below are 23 T cell receptor beta chains sequenced from a single sample in a study of shared clonotypes between healthy human individuals. TCRdb's copy holds only in-frame clones and misses some; the assay was immunoSEQ multiplex PCR. The repertoire consists of approximately 1.5 million clones, with around 98% occurring once and the leading ten covering roughly 0.45%. Source material: naive CD4+ T cells sorted from blood. This sample's subset: CD45RA+ positively selected. The receptors were sampled from a man under 40 in good health.

The chain links TRBV5-4 to TRBJ2-2; D uncertain. Germline assignment: CDR1 SGHNT and CDR2 YYREEE (reference sequence). Trimming took 0 bases from V and 7 from J, leaving 10 bases between them. CDR3 length equals 14 residues. The CDR3 DNA sequence: TGTGCCAGCAGCTTGGCTGGGGTCGTCGGGGAGCTGTTTTTT. Amino acid sequence: CASSLAGVVGELFF. Together with reference TRBV5-4 and TRBJ2-2, the CDR3 gives the full variable domain: ETGVTQSPTHLIKTRGQQVTLRCSSQSGHNTVSWYQQALGQGPQFIFQYYREEENGRGNFPPRFSGLQFPNYSSELNVNALELDDSALYLCASSLAGVVGELFFGEGSRLTVL.

The chain's CDR3 is CASSSGIGELFF. The CDR3 DNA reads as TGCGCCAGCAGCTCGGGGATCGGGGAGCTGTTTTTT. The chain links TRBV5-1 to TRBJ2-2; weak D call: TRBD2 (5 bases). This CDR3 has 12 amino acids. Trimming removed 3 bases from V and 7 bases from J, with 7 bases in between. Germline V lookup: CDR1 SGHRS, CDR2 YFSETQ.

This CDR3 reads CASSIQQGRRNQPQHF. CDR3 DNA: TGTGCCAGCAGTATTCAACAGGGGAGGCGCAATCAGCCCCAGCATTTT. The J gene is TRBJ1-5, the V gene TRBV28, with 7 bases that match TRBD1. Germline lookup yields CDR1 MDHEN and CDR2 SYDVKM. The trim removed 5 bases at V and 2 bases at J, leaving 9 bases unmatched. The CDR3 is 16 residues long.

This chain connects TRBV29-1 to TRBJ2-1, with D perhaps being TRBD1 or TRBD2 (5 bases each). The V gene lost 6 bases and the J gene lost 9 bases, with 9 bases spanning the gap. This CDR3 region has 10 residues. Germline V gene lookup returns CDR1 SQVTM and CDR2 ANQGSEA. The CDR3 region has the DNA TGCAGCGTGGGGGAAGTTGAGCAGTTCTTC. Its translation is CSVGEVEQFF.

The rearrangement links TRBV7-9 to TRBJ1-2, with D unresolved. The CDR3 length is 11 residues. Germline lookup yields CDR1 SEHNR and CDR2 FQNEAQ (reference sequence). Trimming took 5 bases from V and 8 from J, leaving 9 bases between them. CDR3 loop: CASSQSRGYTF. Here the CDR3 DNA reads TGTGCCAGCAGCCAAAGTAGGGGCTACACCTTC.

Concerning this clone itself: The sample contains more than one DNA sequence encoding this CDR3. The V call is TRBV5-1, the J call TRBJ1-5; a weak D match, TRBD1 (6 bases). Germline CDR1 SGHRS, CDR2 YFSETQ. This CDR3 contains 14 residues. The V end was cut by 4 bases, the J end by 3 bases, with 11 bases between. The CDR3 bases are TGCGCCAGCAGCCCCGGACAGCCCAATCAGCCCCAGCATTTT. Translated: CASSPGQPNQPQHF.

Concerning this clone itself: Other DNA variants within this sample encode the same CDR3. This rearrangement joins TRBV29-1 to TRBJ2-3; D may be TRBD1 (5 bases). The CDR3 loop spans 13 amino acids. V dropped 4 bases and J dropped 3 bases, with 11 bases sitting between them. Germline CDR1 reads SQVTM; CDR2 reads ANQGSEA. DNA of the CDR3: TGCAGCGTTGGAGGCAGGGTGACAGATACGCAGTATTTT. Translating it yields CSVGGRVTDTQYF.

The chain has TRBV27 and TRBJ1-5, with D unclear. CDR1 is MNHEY and CDR2 is SMNVEV in the germline V gene (reference sequence). The ends were cut back, 8 bases at V and 1 base at J, with 15 bases in the middle. The CDR3 totals 15 residues. CDR3 sequence: CASRSRGLSNQPQHF. In DNA, the CDR3 is TGTGCCAGCCGCTCCCGAGGCCTCAGCAATCAGCCCCAGCATTTT.

The J gene is TRBJ2-7, the V gene TRBV7-2; D gene unclear. The V gene's germline CDR1 is SGHTA and CDR2 FQGNSA. The CDR3 spans 14 residues. V was pared by 1 base and J by 2 bases, with 9 bases between. The CDR3 loop is CASSLGNDPYEQYF. In DNA, the CDR3 is TGTGCCAGCAGCTTAGGCAATGACCCCTACGAGCAGTACTTC.

The rearrangement joins TRBV5-4 to TRBJ2-7, with 14 bases lining up with TRBD2. The V and J ends lost 2 bases and 4 bases, in that order; junction bases with no gene match: 2. CDR3 length: 15 residues. CDR1 is SGHNT and CDR2 is YYREEE in the germline V gene (reference sequence). In DNA, the CDR3 is TGTGCCAGCAGCTTAAGACTAGCGGGAGGGTACGAGCAGTACTTC. Residues: CASSLRLAGGYEQYF.

The V and J genes are TRBV19 and TRBJ1-1; the D is unclear. The CDR3 spans 15 residues. CDR1 and CDR2 from the germline V gene are LNHDA and SQIVND (reference sequence). With 3 bases removed from V and 2 bases from J, the gap between germline ends came to 13 bases. CDR3 region: CASSILGVRNTEAFF. CDR3 sequence (DNA): TGTGCCAGTAGTATTCTCGGGGTTAGAAACACTGAAGCTTTCTTT. The full variable domain, with the rest looked up from reference TRBV19 and TRBJ1-1, is DGGITQSPKYLFRKEGQNVTLSCEQNLNHDAMYWYRQDPGQGLRLIYYSQIVNDFQKGDIAEGYSVSREKKESFPLTVTSAQKNPTAFYLCASSILGVRNTEAFFGQGTRLTVV.

The V and J genes are TRBV2 and TRBJ2-2; D call uncertain. With 6 bases removed from V and 5 bases from J, the gap between germline ends came to 10 bases. The CDR3 extends over 13 amino acids. The germline V gene has CDR1 SNHLY and CDR2 FYNNEI. The CDR3 spells CASRVELTGELFF. Written as DNA, the CDR3 is TGTGCCAGCAGGGTGGAGTTGACCGGGGAGCTGTTTTTT.

The chain uses TRBV7-7 and TRBJ2-5; D is perhaps TRBD1 (6 bases). Trimming pared 2 bases from V and 2 bases from J, leaving 12 bases between. In germline, CDR1 is SSHAT, CDR2 FNYEAQ (reference sequence). The CDR3 totals 15 residues. CDR3 in amino acids: CASSLIRDKQETQYF. Written as DNA, the CDR3 is TGTGCCAGCAGCTTAATTCGGGACAAACAAGAGACCCAGTACTTC.

The rearrangement uses TRBV25-1 and TRBJ2-1; 9 bases are shared with TRBD2. The CDR3 loop spans 18 amino acids. V gave up 1 base and J gave up 3 bases; unmatched junction bases: 10. From germline, CDR1 is MGHDK and CDR2 SYGVNS. CDR3 coding DNA: TGTGCCAGCAGTGAATCCAACCCCGGACTAGCGCACTACAATGAGCAGTTCTTC. It encodes CASSESNPGLAHYNEQFF.

This rearrangement joins TRBV28 to TRBJ1-4; 7 nucleotides line up with TRBD1. The CDR3 contains 16 residues. J was trimmed by 4 bases and V by 6 bases; bases with no gene match: 11. In germline, CDR1 is MDHEN, CDR2 SYDVKM. The CDR3 spells CASRFFRGKSNEKLFF. CDR3 sequence (DNA): TGTGCCAGCAGATTTTTCAGGGGGAAAAGTAATGAAAAACTGTTTTTT. The full variable domain, its missing parts supplied by reference TRBV28 and TRBJ1-4, is DVKVTQSSRYLVKRTGEKVFLECVQDMDHENMFWYRQDPGLGLRLIYFSYDVKMKEKGDIPEGYSVSREKKERFSLILESASTNQTSMYLCASRFFRGKSNEKLFFGSGTQLSVL.

This chain uses TRBV5-1 with TRBJ1-3; D might be TRBD1 (6 bases). V lost 4 bases and J 2 bases, leaving 16 bases between the germline ends. Germline lookup yields CDR1 SGHRS and CDR2 YFSETQ. This CDR3 spans 16 amino acids. The CDR3 DNA reads as TGCGCCAGCAGCCCCGGGGGAACAGGGACTGGAAACACCATATATTTT. As protein: CASSPGGTGTGNTIYF.

The chain couples TRBV5-1 to TRBJ2-1; D possibly uses TRBD1 or TRBD2 (5 bases each). Germline loops: CDR1 SGHRS, CDR2 YFSETQ. The V gene lost 5 bases and the J gene lost 5 bases, with 11 bases spanning the gap. The CDR3 contains 13 residues. CDR3 residues: CASSPTADNEQFF. CDR3 bases: TGCGCCAGCAGTCCGACAGCGGACAATGAGCAGTTCTTC.

Details on this clone: This same CDR3 is encoded by further DNA sequences in the sample. The genes are TRBV18 and TRBJ2-3; 10 bases are a match to TRBD2. The germline CDR1 and CDR2 sequences are KGHSH and LQKENI. After removal of 2 bases from V and 0 bases from J, the junction contained 2 bases not matched to a gene. The CDR3 runs to 16 residues. The DNA for the CDR3 is TGTGCCAGCTCACCAGGACTAGCGGCTAGCACAGATACGCAGTATTTT. Translated: CASSPGLAASTDTQYF.

This sequence joins TRBV7-2 and TRBJ2-5; 11 nucleotides line up with TRBD2. The CDR3 extends over 18 amino acids. Germline assignment: CDR1 SGHTA and CDR2 FQGNSA. After removal of 3 bases from V and 4 bases from J, the junction contained 13 bases not matched to a gene. CDR3 protein: CASSFSLLAGDRLETQYF. The CDR3 nucleotides read TGTGCCAGCAGCTTCTCCCTACTAGCGGGAGACCGTTTAGAGACCCAGTACTTC.

This clone was recorded only once. The chain recombines TRBV7-3 with TRBJ2-2; D ambiguous. V shed 8 bases and J shed 3 bases, with 4 bases lying between them. CDR3 length: 11 residues. Germline V gene lookup returns CDR1 SGHTA and CDR2 FQGTGA. CDR3 coding DNA: TGTGCCAGCTCCCACACCGGGGAGCTGTTTTTT. Translated: CASSHTGELFF.

The gene calls are TRBV28 and TRBJ2-3; 13 positions agree with TRBD2. The V gene's germline CDR1 is MDHEN and CDR2 SYDVKM. This CDR3 contains 16 residues. Unmatched junction bases numbered 3, after V lost 6 bases and J lost 0 bases. The CDR3 loop reads CASRWGLAGSTDTQYF. As DNA, the CDR3 is TGTGCCAGCAGATGGGGACTAGCGGGGAGCACAGATACGCAGTATTTT. The entire variable domain, with the rest obtained from reference TRBV28 and TRBJ2-3, is as follows: DVKVTQSSRYLVKRTGEKVFLECVQDMDHENMFWYRQDPGLGLRLIYFSYDVKMKEKGDIPEGYSVSREKKERFSLILESASTNQTSMYLCASRWGLAGSTDTQYFGPGTRLTVL.

The chain uses TRBV14 and TRBJ2-3; D is unclear. The germline V gene encodes CDR1 SGHDN and CDR2 FVKESK. Trimming removed 0 bases from V and 2 bases from J, with 9 bases in between. This CDR3 contains 15 residues. This CDR3 is CASSQDREFTDTQYF. DNA of the CDR3: TGTGCCAGCAGCCAAGATCGCGAGTTCACAGATACGCAGTATTTT.

The rearrangement joins TRBV5-5 to TRBJ2-7; possible D gene TRBD1, 5 bases. Germline V gene data show CDR1 as SGHKS and CDR2 as YYEKEE (reference sequence). This CDR3 has 16 amino acids. Trimming removed 3 bases from V and 3 bases from J, with 19 bases in between. The CDR3 sequence: CASSSYPQGRVYEQYF. The DNA for the CDR3 is TGTGCCAGCAGCTCGTACCCCCAGGGCCGGGTCTACGAGCAGTACTTC.